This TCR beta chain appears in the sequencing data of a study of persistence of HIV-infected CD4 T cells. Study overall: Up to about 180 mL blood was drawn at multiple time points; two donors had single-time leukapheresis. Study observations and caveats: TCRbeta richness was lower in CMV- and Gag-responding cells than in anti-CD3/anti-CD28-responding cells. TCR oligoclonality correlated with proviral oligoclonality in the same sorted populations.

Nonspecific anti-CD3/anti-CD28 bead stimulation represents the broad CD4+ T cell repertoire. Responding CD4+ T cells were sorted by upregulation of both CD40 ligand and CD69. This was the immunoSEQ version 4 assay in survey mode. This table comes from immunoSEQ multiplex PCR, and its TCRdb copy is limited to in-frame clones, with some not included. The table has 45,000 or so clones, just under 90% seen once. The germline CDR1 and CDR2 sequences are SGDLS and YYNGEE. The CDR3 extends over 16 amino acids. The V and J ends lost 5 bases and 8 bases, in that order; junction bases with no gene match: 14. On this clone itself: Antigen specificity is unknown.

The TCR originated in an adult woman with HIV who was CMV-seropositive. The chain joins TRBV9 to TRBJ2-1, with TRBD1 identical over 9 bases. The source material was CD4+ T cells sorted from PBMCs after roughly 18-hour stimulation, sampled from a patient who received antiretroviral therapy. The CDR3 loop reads CASSRTPGQGVDEQFF. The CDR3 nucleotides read TGTGCCAGCAGTCGTACCCCGGGACAGGGAGTTGATGAGCAGTTCTTC.